A selection of T cell receptor beta chains follows, all from one sample in a study of identical twins. Each CDR3 protein gets one entry after TCRdb re-called the 5' RACE reads with MiXCR. The sample consists of hundreds of thousands of distinct CDR3 sequences, over 13% of them appearing once. Sequenced material: memory (CD45RO+) T cells sorted from blood. The receptors shown here come from a woman aged 18-35 years in good health. The CDR3 runs from the conserved cysteine through the conserved F or W. The D gene is left open where the match is weak. Clone size appears in some rows only: once, few, many, or a class for an expanded clone.

v_gene: TRBV4-1; abundance: .; d_gene: .; j_gene: TRBJ2-7; CDR3nt: TGCGCCAGCAGCCAAAGCCAAGCGGCCTCCTACGAGCAGTACTTC; CDR3aa: CASSQSQAASYEQYF
v_gene: TRBV7-9; abundance: .; d_gene: .; j_gene: TRBJ2-1; CDR3nt: TGTGCCAGCAGCTTATCGAGGGACGCCTACAATGAGCAGTTCTTC; CDR3aa: CASSLSRDAYNEQFF
v_gene: TRBV6-4; abundance: many; d_gene: TRBD2; j_gene: TRBJ2-3; CDR3nt: TGTGCCAGCAGTGAGGGTGGCGGGAGTGGAACAGATACGCAGTATTTT; CDR3aa: CASSEGGGSGTDTQYF
v_gene: TRBV4-2; abundance: .; d_gene: .; j_gene: TRBJ2-3; CDR3nt: TGTGCCAGCAGCCAAGAAGGGTTCCCCTCCGCAGATACGCAGTATTTT; CDR3aa: CASSQEGFPSADTQYF
v_gene: TRBV9; abundance: few; d_gene: TRBD2; j_gene: TRBJ2-1; CDR3nt: TGTGCCAGCAGCGTTGGACTAGCGGGGGCCCAGTTCTTC; CDR3aa: CASSVGLAGAQFF
v_gene: TRBV3-1; abundance: .; d_gene: .; j_gene: TRBJ2-7; CDR3nt: TGTGCCAGCAGCCAAAGAGGGACCTACGAGCAGTACTTC; CDR3aa: CASSQRGTYEQYF
v_gene: TRBV20-1; abundance: .; d_gene: TRBD2; j_gene: TRBJ2-5; CDR3nt: TGCAGTGCTAGTAGTAGCGGGAGGGAGACCCAGTACTTC; CDR3aa: CSASSSGRETQYF
v_gene: TRBV11-2; abundance: many; d_gene: .; j_gene: TRBJ2-3; CDR3nt: TGTGCCAGCACCCTAGGGTGGGGTGGCACAGATACGCAGTATTTT; CDR3aa: CASTLGWGGTDTQYF
v_gene: TRBV6-1; abundance: .; d_gene: TRBD1; j_gene: TRBJ2-3; CDR3nt: TGTGCCAGCAGACCCGGGACAGGGGAGGTGGATACGCAGTATTTT; CDR3aa: CASRPGTGEVDTQYF
v_gene: TRBV18; abundance: .; d_gene: .; j_gene: TRBJ2-5; CDR3nt: TGTGCCAGCTCACCACCGACTGCAAGGACCCAGTACTTC; CDR3aa: CASSPPTARTQYF
v_gene: TRBV3-1; abundance: many; d_gene: TRBD2; j_gene: TRBJ2-5; CDR3nt: TGTGCCAGCAGCCAAGGTGGGAGGGTCAGGGAGACCCAGTACTTC; CDR3aa: CASSQGGRVRETQYF
v_gene: TRBV20-1; abundance: few; d_gene: TRBD2; j_gene: TRBJ2-3; CDR3nt: TGCAGTGCTAGACTAGCGGGGGAGGGAGATACGCAGTATTTT; CDR3aa: CSARLAGEGDTQYF
v_gene: TRBV20-1; abundance: many; d_gene: .; j_gene: TRBJ2-2; CDR3nt: TGCAGTGCTAGAGGGCGGATCACCGGGGAGCTGTTTTTT; CDR3aa: CSARGRITGELFF
v_gene: TRBV12-3/TRBV12-4; abundance: .; d_gene: TRBD1; j_gene: TRBJ2-2; CDR3nt: TGTGCCAGTGGACAGGGAAGAGTTAACACCGGGGAGCTGTTTTTT; CDR3aa: CASGQGRVNTGELFF
v_gene: TRBV6-5; abundance: .; d_gene: .; j_gene: TRBJ1-1; CDR3nt: TGTGCCGCAACTTTGGGCACTGAAGCTTTCTTT; CDR3aa: CAATLGTEAFF
v_gene: TRBV20-1; abundance: .; d_gene: .; j_gene: TRBJ2-7; CDR3nt: TGCAGTGCTCAGACGGGACTCATCCCCCCCCTCGAGCAGTACTTC; CDR3aa: CSAQTGLIPPLEQYF
v_gene: TRBV14; abundance: .; d_gene: .; j_gene: TRBJ2-2; CDR3nt: TGTGCCAGCAGCCAAGCCCCCACCGGGGAGCTGTTTTTT; CDR3aa: CASSQAPTGELFF
v_gene: TRBV20-1; abundance: many; d_gene: TRBD2; j_gene: TRBJ2-1; CDR3nt: TGCAGTGTTTGGACTAGCGGGGTCATCAATGAGCAGTTCTTC; CDR3aa: CSVWTSGVINEQFF